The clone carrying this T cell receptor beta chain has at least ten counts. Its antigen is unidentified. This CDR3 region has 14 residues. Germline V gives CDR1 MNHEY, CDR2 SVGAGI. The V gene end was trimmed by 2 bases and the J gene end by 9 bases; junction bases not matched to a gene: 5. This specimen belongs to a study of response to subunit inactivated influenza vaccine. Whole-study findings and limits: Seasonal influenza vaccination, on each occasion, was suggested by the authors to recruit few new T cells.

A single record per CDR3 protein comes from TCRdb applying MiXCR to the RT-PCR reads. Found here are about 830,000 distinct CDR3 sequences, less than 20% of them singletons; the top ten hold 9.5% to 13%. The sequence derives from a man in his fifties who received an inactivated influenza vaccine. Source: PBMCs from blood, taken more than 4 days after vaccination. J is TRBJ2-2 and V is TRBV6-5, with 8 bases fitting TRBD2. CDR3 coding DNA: TGTGCCAGCAGTTACGTCCTAGCGGGTCGGGAGCTGTTTTTT. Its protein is CASSYVLAGRELFF.